This TCR beta chain comes out of a study of post-analysis software for immune sequencing data. Study findings and constraints: Samples sharing a preparation batch grouped tightly together when assessed by F measure. Roughly five TRBV segments appeared more often in patients than in controls, and TRBV5-6, TRBV5-1 and TRBV20-1 were among these.

A note on this clonotype: Antigen specificity is unknown.

Germline values: CDR1 KGHSH, CDR2 LQKENI. The CDR3 is 15 amino acids. V lost 6 bases and J lost 6, with 20 bases in between. Unique molecular identifiers had been added to the TCR beta cDNA libraries. Each batch of roughly 0.95 to 10 million T cells produced 500,000 to 550,000 cDNA molecules. TCRdb used MiXCR to reprocess the PCR reads, holding one entry per CDR3 protein. The sample lists about 820,000 distinct CDR3 sequences; roughly 58% were seen once. The chain combines TRBV18 with TRBJ2-5, with a weak D call TRBD1 (8 bases). This sequence was found in a girl aged 10 to 17 with multiple sclerosis. Material: blood. CDR3 region: CASSENTGGLKTQYF. In DNA, the CDR3 is TGTGCCAGCTCCGAGAACACAGGGGGACTAAAGACCCAGTACTTC.